These 6 T cell receptor beta chains share one sample of origin, sequenced in a study of molecular identifiers for immune sequencing clone quantification. TCRdb reprocessed the PCR reads with MiXCR, giving one entry per CDR3 protein. This table has just over 95,000 distinct CDR3 sequences, 24% appearing once. The specimen was naive CD8+ T cells from blood, with Jurkat cell RNA spiked in. The subset is: FACS-sorted CD8+CD4-CCR7+CD45RA+ naive T cells. The receptor set was obtained from a human donor in good health. Some libraries in this study had Jurkat cell RNA spiked in.

This clonotype was counted ten times or more. This chain links TRBV6-5 with TRBJ2-2, with 9 nucleotides matching TRBD2. Germline V gene sequence: CDR1 MNHEY, CDR2 SVGAGI. V gave up 2 bases and J gave up 5 bases; unmatched junction bases: 6. The CDR3 has 16 amino acids. CDR3 loop: CASSYGLALRTGELFF. The CDR3 DNA is TGTGCCAGCAGTTACGGACTAGCGCTGAGGACCGGGGAGCTGTTTTTT.

For this clonotype: Just one base apart from a much larger clone, this may be a read error. The genes are TRBV29-1 and TRBJ2-5; D is possibly TRBD2 (5 bases). Germline assignment: CDR1 SQVTM and CDR2 ANQGSEA. Trimming stripped 5 bases from V and 5 bases from J, with 9 bases between. CDR3 length: 11 amino acids. CDR3 DNA sequence: TGCAGCGTTAATCCGGGGGAGACCCAGTACTTC. As protein: CSVNPGETQYF.

Points on this clonotype: A clone one base away is much larger, so this may be a read error. The chain is built from TRBV7-9 and TRBJ1-2; D possibly corresponds to TRBD1 (6 bases). CDR3 length: 14 amino acids. The germline CDR1 and CDR2 sequences are SEHNR and FQNEAQ (reference sequence). In DNA, the CDR3 is TGTGCCAGCAGCTTACAGAGGACAGAGGCTGGCTACCCCTTC. It codes for CASSLQRTEAGYPF.

This clonotype was seen many times. The V call is TRBV4-1, the J call TRBJ1-2, with D possibly matching TRBD1 (5 bases). CDR1 and CDR2 (germline): MGHRA, YSYEKL. CDR3 length equals 17 residues. V gave up 3 bases and J gave up 5 bases, with 22 bases separating them. CDR3 nucleotide sequence: TGCGCCAGCAGCCAGACCCCAGGGCGTGAGGGTCCATATGGCTACACCTTC. Its translation is CASSQTPGREGPYGYTF.

This clonotype turned up a few times. A much larger clone differs by one base, so this may be a read error. The chain employs TRBV7-9 and TRBJ2-3, with unresolved D. Germline CDR1 is SEHNR and CDR2 is FQNEAQ (reference sequence). V gave up 4 bases and J gave up 3 bases, with 11 bases separating them. CDR3 size: 14 residues. The CDR3, as DNA: TGTGCCAGCAGCTGGGTGGACGTTACAGATACGCAGTATTTT. It is translated as CASSWVDVTDTQYF.

This clonotype was seen more than once but under ten times. CDR3 DNA: TGTGCCAGCAGCGAAGGACAGGGGAGACAAGATTTTCCCACAGATACGCAGTATTTT. Amino acid sequence: CASSEGQGRQDFPTDTQYF. The chain carries TRBV11-3 and TRBJ2-3; 9 nucleotides match TRBD1. The CDR3 loop spans 19 amino acids. The V and J ends lost 5 bases and 2 bases, in that order; junction bases with no gene match: 17. Per germline, CDR1 SGHNT and CDR2 YENEEA.